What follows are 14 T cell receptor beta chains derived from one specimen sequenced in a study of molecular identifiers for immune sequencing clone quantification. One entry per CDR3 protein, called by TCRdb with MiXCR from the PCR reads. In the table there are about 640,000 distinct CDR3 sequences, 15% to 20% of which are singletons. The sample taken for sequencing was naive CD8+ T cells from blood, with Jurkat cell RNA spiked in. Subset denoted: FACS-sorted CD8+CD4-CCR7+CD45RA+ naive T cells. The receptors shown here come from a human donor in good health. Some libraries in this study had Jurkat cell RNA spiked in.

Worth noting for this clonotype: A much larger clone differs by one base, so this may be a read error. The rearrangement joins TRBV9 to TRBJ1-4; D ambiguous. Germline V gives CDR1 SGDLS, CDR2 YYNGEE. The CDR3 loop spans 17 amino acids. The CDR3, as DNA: TGTGCCAGCAGCGTAGGAAGTCAGGCTCCTAAGGATGAAAACCTGTTTTTT. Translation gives CASSVGSQAPKDENLFF.

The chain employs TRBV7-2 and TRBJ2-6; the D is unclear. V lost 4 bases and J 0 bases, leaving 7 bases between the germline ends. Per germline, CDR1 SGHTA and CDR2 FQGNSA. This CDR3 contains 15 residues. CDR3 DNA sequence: TGTGCCAGCAGCTCCTACTTCTCTGGGGCCAACGTCCTGACTTTC. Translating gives CASSSYFSGANVLTF.

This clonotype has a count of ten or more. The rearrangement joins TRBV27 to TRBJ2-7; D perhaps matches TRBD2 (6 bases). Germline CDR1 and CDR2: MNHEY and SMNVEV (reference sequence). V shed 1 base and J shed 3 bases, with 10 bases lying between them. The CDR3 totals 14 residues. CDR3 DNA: TGTGCCAGCAGTTTATTGGGGGGACTCTACGAGCAGTACTTC. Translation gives CASSLLGGLYEQYF.

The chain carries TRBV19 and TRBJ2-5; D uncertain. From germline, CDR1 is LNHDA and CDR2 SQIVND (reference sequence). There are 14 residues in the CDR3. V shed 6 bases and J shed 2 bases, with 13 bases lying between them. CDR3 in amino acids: CASSPYWDQETQYF. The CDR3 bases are TGTGCCAGTAGCCCCTATTGGGATCAAGAGACCCAGTACTTC.

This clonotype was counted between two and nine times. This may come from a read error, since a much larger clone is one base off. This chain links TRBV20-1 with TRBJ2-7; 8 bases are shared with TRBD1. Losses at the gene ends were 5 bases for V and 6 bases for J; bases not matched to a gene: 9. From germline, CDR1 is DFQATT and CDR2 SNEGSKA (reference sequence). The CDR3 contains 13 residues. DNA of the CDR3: TGCAGTGCTCGGACAGGGAAGGGCTGCGAGCAGTACTTC. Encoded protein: CSARTGKGCEQYF.

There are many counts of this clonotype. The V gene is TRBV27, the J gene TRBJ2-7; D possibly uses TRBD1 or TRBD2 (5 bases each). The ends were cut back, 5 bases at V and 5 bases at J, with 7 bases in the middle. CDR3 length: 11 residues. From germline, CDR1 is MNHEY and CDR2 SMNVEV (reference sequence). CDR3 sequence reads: CASSGTDEQYF. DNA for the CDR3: TGTGCCAGCAGTGGGACGGACGAGCAGTACTTC.

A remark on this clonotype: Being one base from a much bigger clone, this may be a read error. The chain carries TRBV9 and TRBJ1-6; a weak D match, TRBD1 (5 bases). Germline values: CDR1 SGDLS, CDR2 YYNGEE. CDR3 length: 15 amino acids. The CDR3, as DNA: TGTGCCAGCAGCGAGCGGGACTCCTATAATCCACCCCTCCACTTT. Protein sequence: CASSERDSYNPPLHF.

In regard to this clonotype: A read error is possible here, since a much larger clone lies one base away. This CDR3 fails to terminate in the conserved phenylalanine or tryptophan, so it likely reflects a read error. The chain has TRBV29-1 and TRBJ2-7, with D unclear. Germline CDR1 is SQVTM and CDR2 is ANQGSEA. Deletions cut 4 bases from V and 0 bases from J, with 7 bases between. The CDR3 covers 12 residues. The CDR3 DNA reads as TGCAGCGTTGTGTCAGACTCCTACGAGCAGTACCTC. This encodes CSVVSDSYEQYL.

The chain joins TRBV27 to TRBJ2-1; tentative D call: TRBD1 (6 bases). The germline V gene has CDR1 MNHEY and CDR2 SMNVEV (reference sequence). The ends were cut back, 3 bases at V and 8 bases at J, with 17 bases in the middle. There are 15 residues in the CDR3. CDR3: CASSFGGHRADEQFF. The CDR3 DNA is TGTGCCAGCAGTTTTGGGGGACATCGAGCCGATGAGCAGTTCTTC.

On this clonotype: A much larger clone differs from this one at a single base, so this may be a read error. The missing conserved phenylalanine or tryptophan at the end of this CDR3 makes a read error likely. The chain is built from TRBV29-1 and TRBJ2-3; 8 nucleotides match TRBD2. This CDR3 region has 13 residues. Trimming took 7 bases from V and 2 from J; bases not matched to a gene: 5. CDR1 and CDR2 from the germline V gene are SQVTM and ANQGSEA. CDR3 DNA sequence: TGCAGCGCCATTAGCGGGAACACAGATACGCAGTATCTT. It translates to CSAISGNTDTQYL.

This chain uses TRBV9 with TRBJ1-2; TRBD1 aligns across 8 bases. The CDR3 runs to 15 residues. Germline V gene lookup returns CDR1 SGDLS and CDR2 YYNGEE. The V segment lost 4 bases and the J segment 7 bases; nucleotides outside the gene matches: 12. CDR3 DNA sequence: TGTGCCAGCAGCCCCACAGGGGGTAGGGGTCCTGGCTACACCTTC. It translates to CASSPTGGRGPGYTF.

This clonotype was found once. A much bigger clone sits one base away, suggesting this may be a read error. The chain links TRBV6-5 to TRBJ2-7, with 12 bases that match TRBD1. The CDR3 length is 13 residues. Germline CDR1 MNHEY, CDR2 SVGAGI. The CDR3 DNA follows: TGTGCCAGCAAGGGACAGGGGGCCTACGAGCAGCACTTC. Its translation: CASKGQGAYEQHF.

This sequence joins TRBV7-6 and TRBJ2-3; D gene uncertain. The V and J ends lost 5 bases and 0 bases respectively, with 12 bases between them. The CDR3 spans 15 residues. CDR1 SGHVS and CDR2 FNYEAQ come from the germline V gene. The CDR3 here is CASSAGRASTDTQYF. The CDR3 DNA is TGTGCCAGCAGCGCAGGACGGGCTAGCACAGATACGCAGTATTTT.

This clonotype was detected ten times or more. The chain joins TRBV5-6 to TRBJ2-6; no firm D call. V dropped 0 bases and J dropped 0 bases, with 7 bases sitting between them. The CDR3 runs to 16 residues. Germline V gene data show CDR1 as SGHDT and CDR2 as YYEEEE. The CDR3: CASSLGPSSGANVLTF. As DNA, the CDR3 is TGTGCCAGCAGCTTGGGACCCAGCTCTGGGGCCAACGTCCTGACTTTC.